This T cell receptor (beta chain) stems from a study of OX40 agonist ivuxolimab in advanced cancers. The CDR3 has 14 residues. Germline lookup yields CDR1 SGHRS and CDR2 YFSETQ. Trimming took 1 base from V and 1 from J, leaving 9 bases between them. This table comes from immunoSEQ multiplex PCR, and its TCRdb copy is limited to in-frame clones, with some not included. There are around 64,000 clones in the sample; roughly 84% occur only once, and approximately 7.9% lies in the top ten. This receptor was identified in an adult with an advanced solid tumor such as melanoma, head and neck, liver or kidney cancer. The chain uses TRBV5-1 and TRBJ2-7, with TRBD1 as a possible D gene (5 bases). Sequencing used CD4+ or CD8+ T cells sorted from blood, obtained in a trial of the OX40 agonist ivuxolimab. The CDR3 DNA reads TGCGCCAGCAGCTTGATGGGGCTTTCCTACGAGCAGTACTTC. This translates into CASSLMGLSYEQYF.